The sequence of this T cell receptor beta chain was determined in a study of T cells after yellow fever vaccination. The length of the CDR3 is 13 residues. Germline CDR1 reads LNHDA; CDR2 reads SQIVND (reference sequence). Trimming cost V 10 bases and J 1 base, with 13 bases left between them. TCRdb fed the 5' RACE reads into MiXCR, producing one record per CDR3 protein. The sample has about 580,000 distinct CDR3 sequences; 17% are singletons. The V gene is TRBV19, the J gene TRBJ1-1; D is undetermined. This TCR was recovered from a man in his late teens or twenties who received the YFV17D yellow fever vaccine. The sample was PBMCs, taken 5 days after the first yellow fever vaccination. CDR3 bases: TGTGCCACGAAGAAGGTGTCGAACACTGAAGCTTTCTTT. As protein: CATKKVSNTEAFF. Filled out from reference TRBV19 and TRBJ1-1, the complete variable domain reads DGGITQSPKYLFRKEGQNVTLSCEQNLNHDAMYWYRQDPGQGLRLIYYSQIVNDFQKGDIAEGYSVSREKKESFPLTVTSAQKNPTAFYLCATKKVSNTEAFFGQGTRLTVV.